This T cell receptor (beta chain) was sequenced during a study of TIL therapy for anti-PD-1-resistant metastatic lung cancer. Time point indicated: pre-treatment sample, taken before nivolumab and TIL therapy. This was the immunoSEQ v3 assay. The method was immunoSEQ multiplex PCR; TCRdb's version includes in-frame clones alone and lacks a portion of them. Found here are about 60,000 clones, roughly 84% of them singletons; the top ten hold about 2.5%. Germline CDR1 SGHTA, CDR2 FQGNSA. This CDR3 contains 16 residues. The V and J ends lost 2 bases and 5 bases, in that order; junction bases with no gene match: 12.

V and J are TRBV7-2 and TRBJ2-7; the match to TRBD2 covers 7 bases. The specimen was blood, collected at baseline. This TCR was recovered from a person aged 25-79 years with non-small cell lung cancer. Here the CDR3 reads CASSLMWAGAPNEQYF. CDR3 nucleotide sequence: TGTGCCAGCAGCTTAATGTGGGCGGGAGCCCCTAACGAGCAGTACTTC.